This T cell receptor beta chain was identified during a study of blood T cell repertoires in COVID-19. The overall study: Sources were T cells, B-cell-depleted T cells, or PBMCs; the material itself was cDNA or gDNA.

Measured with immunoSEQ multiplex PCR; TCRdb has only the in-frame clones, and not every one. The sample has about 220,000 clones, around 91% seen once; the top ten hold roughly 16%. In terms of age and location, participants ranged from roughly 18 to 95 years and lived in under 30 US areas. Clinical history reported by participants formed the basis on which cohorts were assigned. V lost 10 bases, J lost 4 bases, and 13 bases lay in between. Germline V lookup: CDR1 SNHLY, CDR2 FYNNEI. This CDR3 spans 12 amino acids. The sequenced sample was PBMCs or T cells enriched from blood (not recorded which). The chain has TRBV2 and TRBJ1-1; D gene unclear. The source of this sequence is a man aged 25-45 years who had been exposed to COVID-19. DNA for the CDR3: TGTGCCATCTCGGGATTGGCCACTGAAGCTTTCTTT. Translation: CAISGLATEAFF.